This is a list of T cell receptor beta chains from one sample in a study of response to subunit inactivated influenza vaccine. TCRdb passed the RT-PCR reads through MiXCR, listing each CDR3 protein once. The sample records approximately 500,000 distinct CDR3 sequences, 10% to 15% being singletons. Source: PBMCs from blood, taken 40 to 50 days after vaccination. The receptors shown here come from a man in his fifties or sixties who received an inactivated influenza vaccine. Both conserved end residues are part of each CDR3. The D gene is left open where the match is weak. Some rows have no size entry. The others give once, few or many, or a class for an expanded clone.

clone_size,d_call,v_call,j_call,cdr3_aa,cdr3_nt
few,TRBD2,TRBV11-2,TRBJ2-3,CASSARGGLSDTQYF,TGTGCCAGCAGCGCCCGGGGGGGCCTGTCAGATACGCAGTATTTT
many,NA,TRBV7-9,TRBJ2-2,CASSLKLATGELFF,TGTGCCAGCAGCTTAAAACTAGCCACCGGGGAGCTGTTTTTT
many,NA,TRBV20-1,TRBJ2-3,CSARSVGTDTQYF,TGCAGTGCTAGATCGGTGGGCACAGATACGCAGTATTTT
many,NA,TRBV27,TRBJ1-5,CASSLEGRNQPQHF,TGTGCCAGCAGTTTAGAGGGAAGGAATCAGCCCCAGCATTTT
few,TRBD2,TRBV7-8,TRBJ2-3,CASSLSSGPYPVPTDTQYF,TGTGCCAGCAGCTTATCTAGCGGGCCTTACCCAGTACCCACAGATACGCAGTATTTT
NA,TRBD2,TRBV3-1,TRBJ2-1,CASSQPGTSGRVDSYNEQFF,TGTGCCAGCAGCCAACCTGGGACTAGCGGGAGGGTCGATTCATACAATGAGCAGTTCTTC
NA,TRBD2,TRBV13,TRBJ2-3,CASSQSGGLATDTQYF,TGTGCCAGCAGCCAAAGCGGGGGGTTGGCCACAGATACGCAGTATTTT
few,NA,TRBV7-6,TRBJ2-5,CASSFRAGPEETQYF,TGTGCCAGCAGCTTCAGGGCGGGTCCAGAAGAGACCCAGTACTTC
NA,NA,TRBV7-3,TRBJ2-2,CASSLRYQVWLERTGELFF,TGTGCCAGCAGCTTAAGGTATCAGGTTTGGCTAGAGAGGACCGGGGAGCTGTTTTTT
NA,NA,TRBV6-5,TRBJ2-1,CASSNSRLRNEQFF,TGTGCCAGCAGTAACTCCCGGCTTCGAAATGAGCAGTTCTTC
NA,TRBD1,TRBV7-2,TRBJ2-6,CASSPRQGQLGANVLTF,TGTGCCAGCAGCCCCCGACAGGGGCAATTGGGGGCCAACGTCCTGACTTTC
many,TRBD2,TRBV20-1,TRBJ2-7,CSARDPGLADSYEQYF,TGCAGTGCTAGAGATCCCGGACTAGCGGACTCCTACGAGCAGTACTTC
few,NA,TRBV7-9,TRBJ1-6,CASSLVAGNHSPLHF,TGTGCCAGCAGCTTAGTGGCAGGGAATCATTCACCCCTCCACTTT
many,TRBD1,TRBV5-1,TRBJ2-1,CASSLATGSNEQFF,TGCGCCAGCAGCTTGGCGACAGGGAGCAATGAGCAGTTCTTC
NA,TRBD1,TRBV11-2,TRBJ1-4,CASSPQQTGAGEKLFF,TGTGCCAGCAGCCCTCAGCAAACAGGGGCGGGTGAAAAACTGTTTTTT
NA,NA,TRBV18,TRBJ2-3,CASSPPEGRAGTDTQYF,TGTGCCAGCTCACCGCCCGAGGGACGGGCTGGCACAGATACGCAGTATTTT
NA,TRBD1,TRBV6-1,TRBJ1-5,CASSAMGQDNQPQHF,TGTGCCAGCAGTGCAATGGGACAGGACAATCAGCCCCAGCATTTT
many,NA,TRBV5-1,TRBJ2-7,CASSSWQGLDEQYF,TGCGCCAGCTCGTCTTGGCAGGGGTTGGACGAGCAGTACTTC
NA,TRBD2,TRBV5-5,TRBJ2-1,CASSLSGGTSRNNEQFF,TGTGCCAGCAGCCTGTCCGGTGGGACTAGCCGAAACAATGAGCAGTTCTTC
few,TRBD2,TRBV4-3,TRBJ2-3,CASSQGLGTTDTQYF,TGCGCCAGCAGCCAGGGACTAGGGACTACAGATACGCAGTATTTT
few,NA,TRBV12-3/TRBV12-4,TRBJ2-4,CASSLAAIAKNIQYF,TGTGCCAGCAGTTTAGCGGCTATAGCCAAAAACATTCAGTACTTC
NA,NA,TRBV7-3,TRBJ2-2,CASSLAGTTGELFF,TGTGCCAGCAGCTTGGCAGGGACCACCGGGGAGCTGTTTTTT
few,TRBD1,TRBV12-3/TRBV12-4,TRBJ2-1,CASNGQGVNEQFF,TGTGCCAGCAATGGACAGGGGGTCAATGAGCAGTTCTTC
few,TRBD2,TRBV18,TRBJ2-1,CASSPLSSGSYNEQFF,TGTGCCAGCTCACCACTTTCTAGCGGGAGCTACAATGAGCAGTTCTTC
many,NA,TRBV12-3/TRBV12-4,TRBJ1-3,CASRLRANSGNTIYF,TGTGCCAGCAGGCTCCGGGCCAACTCTGGAAACACCATATATTTT
NA,TRBD1,TRBV10-3,TRBJ1-1,CAISESQGATIEAFF,TGTGCCATCAGTGAGTCGCAGGGGGCGACGATTGAAGCTTTCTTT
NA,NA,TRBV20-1,TRBJ2-7,CSARGVPGQSYEQYF,TGCAGTGCTAGAGGAGTCCCCGGACAGTCCTACGAGCAGTACTTC
NA,NA,TRBV5-1,TRBJ1-5,CASSLAGAGQPQHF,TGCGCCAGCAGCTTGGCAGGGGCCGGTCAGCCCCAGCATTTT
NA,TRBD2,TRBV6-1,TRBJ2-1,CASRPLAGGRYNEQFF,TGTGCCAGCAGGCCGCTAGCGGGGGGACGGTACAATGAGCAGTTCTTC
many,NA,TRBV4-3,TRBJ2-1,CASSQTESSYNEQFF,TGCGCCAGCAGCCAAACAGAGAGCTCCTACAATGAGCAGTTCTTC
few,TRBD2,TRBV28,TRBJ2-5,CASSPMTSGGPQETQYF,TGTGCCAGCAGTCCGATGACTAGCGGGGGCCCCCAAGAGACCCAGTACTTC
few,TRBD1,TRBV24-1,TRBJ2-1,CATSDADRDTYNEQFF,TGTGCCACCAGTGATGCAGACAGGGACACATACAATGAGCAGTTCTTC
NA,TRBD1,TRBV27,TRBJ1-5,CASSSRQGSPNQPQHF,TGTGCCAGCAGTTCCCGACAGGGATCTCCCAATCAGCCCCAGCATTTT
few,TRBD1,TRBV5-1,TRBJ2-6,CASSKQGSYSGANVLTF,TGCGCCAGCAGCAAACAGGGGTCCTACTCTGGGGCCAACGTCCTGACTTTC
few,NA,TRBV6-2/TRBV6-3,TRBJ1-5,CASSYGWEPQHF,TGTGCCAGCAGTTACGGTTGGGAGCCCCAGCATTTT
many,NA,TRBV10-3,TRBJ2-7,CAIRKTSGTQEYEQYF,TGTGCCATAAGAAAGACATCCGGGACCCAAGAGTACGAGCAGTACTTC
NA,NA,TRBV6-5,TRBJ2-7,CASSYRWMNSYEQYF,TGTGCCAGCAGTTACCGATGGATGAACTCCTACGAGCAGTACTTC
few,TRBD2,TRBV12-3/TRBV12-4,TRBJ2-2,CASSLGGGHNTGELFF,TGTGCCAGCAGTTTGGGCGGGGGGCACAACACCGGGGAGCTGTTTTTT
many,NA,TRBV7-7,TRBJ2-2,CASSLSSGELFF,TGTGCTAGCAGCTTATCATCCGGGGAGCTGTTTTTT
NA,TRBD2,TRBV20-1,TRBJ2-7,CSALTSGSWTYEQYF,TGCAGTGCTCTGACTAGCGGGAGTTGGACCTACGAGCAGTACTTC
few,NA,TRBV12-3/TRBV12-4,TRBJ2-3,CASSFGPAADTQYF,TGTGCCAGCAGTTTTGGGCCAGCGGCAGATACGCAGTATTTT
few,NA,TRBV3-1,TRBJ2-5,CASSQVADMTQKTQYF,TGTGCCAGCAGCCAAGTCGCGGACATGACTCAAAAGACCCAGTACTTC
NA,TRBD2,TRBV9,TRBJ2-3,CASSASPSGRRDTQYF,TGTGCCAGCAGCGCCTCCCCTAGCGGGAGAAGAGATACGCAGTATTTT
few,NA,TRBV11-2,TRBJ2-5,CASSLASSETQYF,TGTGCCAGCAGCTTAGCTAGTTCTGAGACCCAGTACTTC
few,TRBD1,TRBV5-1,TRBJ1-1,CASSLQGQAGEAFF,TGCGCCAGCAGCTTGCAGGGACAGGCCGGAGAAGCTTTCTTT
few,NA,TRBV24-1,TRBJ2-4,CATSEVQGGVNIQYF,TGTGCCACCAGTGAAGTACAGGGAGGTGTAAACATTCAGTACTTC
few,TRBD2,TRBV4-3,TRBJ2-1,CASSHSGGDNEQFF,TGCGCCAGCAGCCATAGCGGGGGGGACAATGAGCAGTTCTTC
few,TRBD2,TRBV28,TRBJ2-2,CAIETSGNTGELFF,TGTGCCATCGAGACTAGCGGAAACACCGGGGAGCTGTTTTTT
few,NA,TRBV12-3/TRBV12-4,TRBJ1-5,CASSWTSNQPQHF,TGTGCCAGCAGCTGGACTAGCAATCAGCCCCAGCATTTT
many,NA,TRBV12-3/TRBV12-4,TRBJ2-2,CASRPRAPGELFF,TGTGCCAGCAGACCTAGGGCGCCCGGGGAGCTGTTTTTT
NA,TRBD1,TRBV2,TRBJ2-2,CASSLRQGRQGADTGELFF,TGTGCCAGCAGTCTCCGCCAAGGGAGACAGGGGGCGGACACCGGGGAGCTGTTTTTT
NA,NA,TRBV28,TRBJ2-3,CASRIGGSTDTQYF,TGTGCCAGCCGGATCGGGGGTAGCACAGATACGCAGTATTTT
NA,NA,TRBV4-1,TRBJ1-1,CASSRDSFTEAFF,TGCGCCAGCAGCAGGGACTCGTTCACTGAAGCTTTCTTT